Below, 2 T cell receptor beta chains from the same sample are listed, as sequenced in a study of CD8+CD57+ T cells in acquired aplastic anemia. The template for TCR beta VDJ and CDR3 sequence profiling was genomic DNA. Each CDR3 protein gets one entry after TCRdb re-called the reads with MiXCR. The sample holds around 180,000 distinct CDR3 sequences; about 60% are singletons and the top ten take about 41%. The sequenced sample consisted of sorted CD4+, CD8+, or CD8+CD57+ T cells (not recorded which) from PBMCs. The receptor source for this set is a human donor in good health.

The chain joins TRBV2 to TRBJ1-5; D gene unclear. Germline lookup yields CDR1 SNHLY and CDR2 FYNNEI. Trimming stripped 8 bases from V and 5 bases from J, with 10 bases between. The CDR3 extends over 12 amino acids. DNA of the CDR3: TGTGCCAGCGCGGCGGAGGATCAGCCCCAGCATTTT. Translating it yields CASAAEDQPQHF.

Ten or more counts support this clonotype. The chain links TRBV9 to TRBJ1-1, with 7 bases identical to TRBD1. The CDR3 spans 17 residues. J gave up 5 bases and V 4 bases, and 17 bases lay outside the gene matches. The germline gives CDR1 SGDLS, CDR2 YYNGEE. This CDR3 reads CASSQDRDSLGGTEAFF. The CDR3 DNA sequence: TGTGCCAGCAGCCAAGACCGGGACAGCCTAGGGGGGACTGAAGCTTTCTTT.